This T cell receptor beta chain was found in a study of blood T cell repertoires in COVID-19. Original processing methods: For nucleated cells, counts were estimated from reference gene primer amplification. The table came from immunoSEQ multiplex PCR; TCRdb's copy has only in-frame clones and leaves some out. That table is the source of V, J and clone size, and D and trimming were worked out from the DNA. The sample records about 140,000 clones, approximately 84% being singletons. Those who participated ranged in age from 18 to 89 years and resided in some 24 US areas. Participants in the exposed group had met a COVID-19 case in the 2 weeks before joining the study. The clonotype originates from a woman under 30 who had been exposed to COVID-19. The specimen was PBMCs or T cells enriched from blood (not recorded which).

In nucleotides, the CDR3 is TGTGCCAGCAGTGAATCGGTCAGGGTAAGGATGGATGAAGCTTTCTTT. It yields the protein CASSESVRVRMDEAFF. The chain has TRBV2 and TRBJ1-1; D perhaps matches TRBD1 (5 bases). This CDR3 has 16 residues. The V and J ends lost 2 bases and 7 bases respectively, with 20 bases between them. Germline values: CDR1 SNHLY, CDR2 FYNNEI. Together with reference TRBV2 and TRBJ1-1, the CDR3 gives the full variable domain: EPEVTQTPSHQVTQMGQEVILRCVPISNHLYFYWYRQILGQKVEFLVSFYNNEISEKSEIFDDQFSVERPDGSNFTLKIRSTKLEDSAMYFCASSESVRVRMDEAFFGQGTRLTVV.